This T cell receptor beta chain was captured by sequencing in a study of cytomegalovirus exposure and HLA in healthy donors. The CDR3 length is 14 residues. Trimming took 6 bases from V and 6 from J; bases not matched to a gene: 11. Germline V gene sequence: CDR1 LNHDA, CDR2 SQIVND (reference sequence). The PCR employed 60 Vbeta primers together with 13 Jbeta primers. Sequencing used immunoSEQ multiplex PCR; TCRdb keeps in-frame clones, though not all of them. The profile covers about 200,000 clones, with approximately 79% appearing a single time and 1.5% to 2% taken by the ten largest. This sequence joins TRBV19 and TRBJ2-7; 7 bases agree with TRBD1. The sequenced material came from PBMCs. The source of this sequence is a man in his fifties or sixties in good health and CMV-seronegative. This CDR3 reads CASRVTGSWTEQYF. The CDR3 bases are TGTGCCAGTAGGGTGACAGGGTCTTGGACCGAGCAGTACTTC.